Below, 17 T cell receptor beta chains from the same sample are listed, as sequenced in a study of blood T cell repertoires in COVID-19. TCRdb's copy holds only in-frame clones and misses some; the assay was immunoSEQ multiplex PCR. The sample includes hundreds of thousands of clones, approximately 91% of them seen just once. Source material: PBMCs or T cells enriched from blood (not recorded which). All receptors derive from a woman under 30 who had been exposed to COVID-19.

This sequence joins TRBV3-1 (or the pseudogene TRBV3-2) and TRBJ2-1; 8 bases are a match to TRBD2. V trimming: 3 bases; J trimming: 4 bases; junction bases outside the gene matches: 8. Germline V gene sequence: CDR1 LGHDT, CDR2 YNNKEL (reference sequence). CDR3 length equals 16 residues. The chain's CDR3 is CASSQKWGLVYNEQFF. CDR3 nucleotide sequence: TGTGCCAGCAGCCAGAAGTGGGGACTAGTGTACAATGAGCAGTTCTTC.

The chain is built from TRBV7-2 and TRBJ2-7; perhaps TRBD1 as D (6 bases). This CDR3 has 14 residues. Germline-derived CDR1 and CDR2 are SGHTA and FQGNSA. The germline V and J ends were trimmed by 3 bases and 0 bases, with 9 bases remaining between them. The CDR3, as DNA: TGTGCCAGCAGCTTCTCAGGGGTCTCCTACGAGCAGTACTTC. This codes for CASSFSGVSYEQYF.

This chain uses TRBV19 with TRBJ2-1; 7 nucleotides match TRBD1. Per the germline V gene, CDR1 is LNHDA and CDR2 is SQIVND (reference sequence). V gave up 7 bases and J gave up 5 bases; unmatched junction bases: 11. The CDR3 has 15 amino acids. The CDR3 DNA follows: TGTGCCAGTACCGATGGACAGGTACTAAACAATGAGCAGTTCTTC. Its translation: CASTDGQVLNNEQFF.

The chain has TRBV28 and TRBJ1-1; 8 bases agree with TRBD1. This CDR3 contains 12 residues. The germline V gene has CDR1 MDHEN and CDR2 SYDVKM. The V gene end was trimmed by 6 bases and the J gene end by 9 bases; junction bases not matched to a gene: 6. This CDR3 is CASRDTGGKAFF. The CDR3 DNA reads TGTGCCAGCAGGGATACAGGGGGAAAAGCTTTCTTT.

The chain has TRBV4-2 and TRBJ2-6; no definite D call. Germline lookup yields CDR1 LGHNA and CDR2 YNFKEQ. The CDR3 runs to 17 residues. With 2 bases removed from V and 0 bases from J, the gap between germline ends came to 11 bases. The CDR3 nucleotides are TGTGCCAGCAGCCAACCCGGTTCTGTCTCTGGGGCCAACGTCCTGACTTTC. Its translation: CASSQPGSVSGANVLTF.

The CDR3 DNA follows: TGTGCCAGCAGCCCGCCGGGGGGGCCCTACGAGCAGTACTTC. Protein: CASSPPGGPYEQYF. The rearrangement links TRBV7-6 to TRBJ2-7, with TRBD2 matching over 8 bases. V trimming: 5 bases; J trimming: 2 bases; junction bases outside the gene matches: 5. In germline, CDR1 is SGHVS, CDR2 FNYEAQ. The CDR3 has 14 residues.

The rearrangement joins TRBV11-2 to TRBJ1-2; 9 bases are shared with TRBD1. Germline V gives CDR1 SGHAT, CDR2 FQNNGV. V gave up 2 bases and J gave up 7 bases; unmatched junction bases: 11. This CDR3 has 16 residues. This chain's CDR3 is CASSLTGTGKRFGYTF. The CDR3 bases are TGTGCCAGCAGCTTAACCGGGACAGGGAAACGTTTTGGCTACACCTTC. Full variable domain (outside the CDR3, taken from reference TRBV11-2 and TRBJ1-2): EAGVAQSPRYKIIEKRQSVAFWCNPISGHATLYWYQQILGQGPKLLIQFQNNGVVDDSQLPKDRFSAERLKGVDSTLKIQPAKLEDSAVYLCASSLTGTGKRFGYTFGSGTRLTVV.

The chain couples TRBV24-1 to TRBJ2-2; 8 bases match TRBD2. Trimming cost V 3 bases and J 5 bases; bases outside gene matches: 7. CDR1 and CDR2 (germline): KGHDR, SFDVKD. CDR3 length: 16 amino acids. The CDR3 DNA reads TGTGCCACCAGTGATCCGGCGGGGGGAGTAACCGGGGAGCTGTTTTTT. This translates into CATSDPAGGVTGELFF.

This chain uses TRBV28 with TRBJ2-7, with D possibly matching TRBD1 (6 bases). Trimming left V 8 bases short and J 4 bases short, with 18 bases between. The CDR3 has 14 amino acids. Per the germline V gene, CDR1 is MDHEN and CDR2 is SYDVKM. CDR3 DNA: TGTGCCAGCCGAACAGGGACCACGGGATACGAGCAGTACTTC. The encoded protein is CASRTGTTGYEQYF.

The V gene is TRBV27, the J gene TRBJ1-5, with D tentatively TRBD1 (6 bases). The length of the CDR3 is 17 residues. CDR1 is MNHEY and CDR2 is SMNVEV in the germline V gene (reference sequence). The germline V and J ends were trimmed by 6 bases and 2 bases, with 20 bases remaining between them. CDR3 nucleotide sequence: TGTGCCAGCAGCCAGGACAGTGGACATGGGGGCAATCAGCCCCAGCATTTT. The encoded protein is CASSQDSGHGGNQPQHF.

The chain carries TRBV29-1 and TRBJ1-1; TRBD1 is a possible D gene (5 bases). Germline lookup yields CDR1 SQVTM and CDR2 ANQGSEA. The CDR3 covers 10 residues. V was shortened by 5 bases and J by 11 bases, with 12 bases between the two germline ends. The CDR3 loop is CSVSSGRAFF. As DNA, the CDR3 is TGCAGCGTTTCTTCAGGGCGGGCTTTCTTT.

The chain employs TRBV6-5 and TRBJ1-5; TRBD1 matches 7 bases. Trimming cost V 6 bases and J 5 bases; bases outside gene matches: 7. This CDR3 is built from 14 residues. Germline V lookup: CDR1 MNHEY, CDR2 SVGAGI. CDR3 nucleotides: TGTGCCAGCAGGCCCGGGACAGCTGATCAGCCCCAGCATTTT. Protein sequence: CASRPGTADQPQHF.

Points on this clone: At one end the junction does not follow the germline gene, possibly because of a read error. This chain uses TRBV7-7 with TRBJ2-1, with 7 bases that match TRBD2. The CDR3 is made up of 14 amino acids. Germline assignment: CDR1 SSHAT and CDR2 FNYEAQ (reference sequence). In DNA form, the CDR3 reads TGTGCTAGCAGCTTAGCGGGCAGGGTCAATGAGCAGTTCTTC. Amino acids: CASSLAGRVNEQFF.

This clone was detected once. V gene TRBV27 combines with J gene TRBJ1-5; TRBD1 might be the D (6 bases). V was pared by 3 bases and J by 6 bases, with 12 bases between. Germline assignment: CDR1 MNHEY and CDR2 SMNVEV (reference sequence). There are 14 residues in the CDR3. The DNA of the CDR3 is TGTGCCAGCAGTTTGGGGGGGGCGTTTCAGCCCCAGCATTTT. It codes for CASSLGGAFQPQHF.

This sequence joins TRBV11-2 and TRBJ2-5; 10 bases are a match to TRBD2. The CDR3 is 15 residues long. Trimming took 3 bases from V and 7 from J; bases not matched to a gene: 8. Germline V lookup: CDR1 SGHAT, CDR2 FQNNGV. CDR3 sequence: CASSFVAGGAGTQYF. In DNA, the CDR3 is TGTGCCAGCAGCTTCGTAGCGGGAGGCGCGGGGACCCAGTACTTC.

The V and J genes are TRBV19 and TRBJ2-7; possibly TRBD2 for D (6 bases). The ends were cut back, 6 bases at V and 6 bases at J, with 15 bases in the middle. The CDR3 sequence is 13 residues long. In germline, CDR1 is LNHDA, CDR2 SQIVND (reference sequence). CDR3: CASSGRDRGEQYF. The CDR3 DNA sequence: TGTGCCAGTAGCGGGAGAGATCGAGGCGAGCAGTACTTC.

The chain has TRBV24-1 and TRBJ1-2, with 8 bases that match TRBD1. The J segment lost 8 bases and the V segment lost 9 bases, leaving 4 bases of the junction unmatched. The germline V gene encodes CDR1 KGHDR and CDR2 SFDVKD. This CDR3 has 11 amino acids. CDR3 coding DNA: TGTGCCACCGGACAGGGTTCGGGCTACACCTTC. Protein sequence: CATGQGSGYTF.